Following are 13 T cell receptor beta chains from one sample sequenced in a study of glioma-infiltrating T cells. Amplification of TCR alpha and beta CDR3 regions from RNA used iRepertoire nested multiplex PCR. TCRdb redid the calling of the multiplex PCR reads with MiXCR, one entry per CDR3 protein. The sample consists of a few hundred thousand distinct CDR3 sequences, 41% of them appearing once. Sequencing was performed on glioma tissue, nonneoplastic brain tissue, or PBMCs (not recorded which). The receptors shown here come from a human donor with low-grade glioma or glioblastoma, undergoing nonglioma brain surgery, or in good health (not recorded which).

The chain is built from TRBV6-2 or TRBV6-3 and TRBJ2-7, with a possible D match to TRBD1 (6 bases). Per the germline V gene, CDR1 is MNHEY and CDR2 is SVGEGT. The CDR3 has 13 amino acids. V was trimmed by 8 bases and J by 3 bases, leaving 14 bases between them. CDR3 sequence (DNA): TGTGCCAGCTACGGGACACGGTACTACGAGCAGTACTTC. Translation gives CASYGTRYYEQYF.

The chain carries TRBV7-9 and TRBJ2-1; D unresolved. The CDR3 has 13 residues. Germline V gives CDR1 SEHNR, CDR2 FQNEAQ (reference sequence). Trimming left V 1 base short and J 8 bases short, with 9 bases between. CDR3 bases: TGTGCCAGCAGCTTAGTCGGCCACTATGAGCAGTTCTTC. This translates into CASSLVGHYEQFF.

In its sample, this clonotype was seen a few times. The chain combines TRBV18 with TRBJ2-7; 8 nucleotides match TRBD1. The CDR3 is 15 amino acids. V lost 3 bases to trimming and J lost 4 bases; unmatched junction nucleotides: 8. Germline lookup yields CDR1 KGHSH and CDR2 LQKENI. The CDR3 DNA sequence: TGTGCCAGCTCACCCGAGGGACAGGTATGGTACGAGCAGTACTTC. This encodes CASSPEGQVWYEQYF.

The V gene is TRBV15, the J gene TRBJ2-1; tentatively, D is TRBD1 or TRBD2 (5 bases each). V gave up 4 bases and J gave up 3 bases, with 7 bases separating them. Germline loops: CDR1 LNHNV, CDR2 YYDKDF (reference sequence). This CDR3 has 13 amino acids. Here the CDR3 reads CATSMGVYNEQFF. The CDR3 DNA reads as TGTGCCACCAGCATGGGGGTCTACAATGAGCAGTTCTTC. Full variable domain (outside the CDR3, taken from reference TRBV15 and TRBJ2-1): DAMVIQNPRYQVTQFGKPVTLSCSQTLNHNVMYWYQQKSSQAPKLLFHYYDKDFNNEADTPDNFQSRRPNTSFCFLDIRSPGLGDTAMYLCATSMGVYNEQFFGPGTRLTVL.

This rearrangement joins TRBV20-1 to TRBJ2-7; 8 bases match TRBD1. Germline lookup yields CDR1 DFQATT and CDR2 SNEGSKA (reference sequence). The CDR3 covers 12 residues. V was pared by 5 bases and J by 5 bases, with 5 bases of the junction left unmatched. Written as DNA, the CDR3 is TGCAGTGCTGGGACAGGAGTCCACGAGCAGTACTTC. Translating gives CSAGTGVHEQYF.

The CDR3 DNA is TGTGCCAGTAGTATCTGGCAGGGCATTGACTATGGCTACACCTTC. This translates into CASSIWQGIDYGYTF. This chain uses TRBV19 with TRBJ1-2; TRBD1 is a possible D gene (5 bases). Between the trimmed V and J ends, which lost 3 bases and 3 bases, there was a span of 14 bases. This CDR3 has 15 amino acids. Germline CDR1 reads LNHDA; CDR2 reads SQIVND (reference sequence).

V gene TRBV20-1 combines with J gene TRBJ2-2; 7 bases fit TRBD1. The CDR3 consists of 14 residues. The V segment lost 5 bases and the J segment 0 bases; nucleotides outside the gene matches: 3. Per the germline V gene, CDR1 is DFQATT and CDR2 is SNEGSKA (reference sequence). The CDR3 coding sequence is TGCAGTGCTTTCGGGACAGCGAACACCGGGGAGCTGTTTTTT. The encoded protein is CSAFGTANTGELFF.

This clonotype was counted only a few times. The CDR3 loop reads CASSFGAGSYEQYF. CDR3 DNA: TGTGCCAGCAGCTTTGGGGCGGGATCCTACGAGCAGTACTTC. The chain links TRBV7-2 to TRBJ2-7, with D possibly matching TRBD2 (6 bases). The germline V gene has CDR1 SGHTA and CDR2 FQGNSA. This CDR3 comprises 14 residues. Trimming left V 3 bases short and J 1 base short, with 10 bases between.

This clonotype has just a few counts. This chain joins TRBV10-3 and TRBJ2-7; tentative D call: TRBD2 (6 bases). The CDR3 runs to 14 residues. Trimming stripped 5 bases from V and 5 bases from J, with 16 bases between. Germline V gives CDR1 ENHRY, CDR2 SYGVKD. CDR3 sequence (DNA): TGTGCCATCAGTCAACGTCGGGAGAACCACGAGCAGTACTTC. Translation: CAISQRRENHEQYF.

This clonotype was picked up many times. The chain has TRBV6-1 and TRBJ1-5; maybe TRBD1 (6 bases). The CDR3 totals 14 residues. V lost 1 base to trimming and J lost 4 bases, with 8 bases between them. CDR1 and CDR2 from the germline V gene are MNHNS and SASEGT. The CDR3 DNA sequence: TGTGCCAGCAGTGAAGGTCAGGGGAATCAGCCCCAGCATTTT. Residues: CASSEGQGNQPQHF.

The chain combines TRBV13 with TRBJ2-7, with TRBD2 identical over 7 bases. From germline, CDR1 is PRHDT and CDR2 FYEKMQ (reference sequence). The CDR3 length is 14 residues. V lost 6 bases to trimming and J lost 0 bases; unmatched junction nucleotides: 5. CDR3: CASRPGRYSYEQYF. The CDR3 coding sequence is TGTGCCAGCAGGCCCGGGAGGTACTCCTACGAGCAGTACTTC.

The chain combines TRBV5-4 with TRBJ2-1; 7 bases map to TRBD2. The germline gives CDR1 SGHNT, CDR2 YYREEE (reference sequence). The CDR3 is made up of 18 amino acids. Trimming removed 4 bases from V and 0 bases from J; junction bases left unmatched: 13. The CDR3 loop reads CASSPEGSGINSYNEQFF. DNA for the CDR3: TGTGCCAGCAGCCCCGAAGGGAGCGGGATCAACTCCTACAATGAGCAGTTCTTC.

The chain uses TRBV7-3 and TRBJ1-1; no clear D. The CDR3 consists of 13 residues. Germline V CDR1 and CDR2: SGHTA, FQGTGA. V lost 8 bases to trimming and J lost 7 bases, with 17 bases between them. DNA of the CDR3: TGTGCCAGCGGCGCCCGGGCAGAGGGTGAAGCTTTCTTT. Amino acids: CASGARAEGEAFF.